This T cell receptor (beta chain) was sequenced during a study of blood T cell repertoires in COVID-19. Study-wide background: The cDNA or gDNA used as material had been derived from T cells, B-cell-depleted T cells, or PBMCs.

Method: immunoSEQ multiplex PCR; TCRdb's copy keeps in-frame clones and lacks some. The sample consists of over 250,000 clones, approximately 90% of them appearing once. Material for sequencing was PBMCs or T cells enriched from blood (not recorded which). This sequence originates from a woman aged 25-40 years who had recovered from COVID-19.

The CDR3 nucleotides are TGTGCCAGCAGCTTGGACAGGGGGCGAGGGAAGGAGCTGTTTTTT. Translated: CASSLDRGRGKELFF. The rearrangement links TRBV5-6 to TRBJ2-2, with TRBD1 matching over 9 bases. Per the germline V gene, CDR1 is SGHDT and CDR2 is YYEEEE. V was pared by 0 bases and J by 10 bases, with 7 bases of the junction left unmatched. The CDR3 runs 15 residues.